This TCR beta chain was recorded in a study of blood T cell repertoires in COVID-19. Study background: Collection of acute and convalescent COVID-19 samples took place in the United States, Italy and Spain. Nucleic acid was either cDNA or gDNA, and it came from T cells, B-cell-depleted T cells, or PBMCs.

Original processing notes: From reference gene primer amplification, estimates of nucleated cell counts were derived. Using immunoSEQ multiplex PCR, the repertoire was profiled, and TCRdb retains in-frame clones only, with some absent. That table is the source of V, J and clone size, and D and trimming were worked out from the DNA. The table records some 53,000 clones, 90% of them present only once. The V and J ends lost 4 bases and 6 bases, in that order; junction bases with no gene match: 3. The V gene's germline CDR1 is SGHNT and CDR2 YYREEE (reference sequence). The CDR3 length is 13 residues. This receptor was identified in a human donor in a cohort sampled during active COVID-19. The chain has TRBV5-4 and TRBJ2-1, with 8 bases lining up with TRBD1. Input material: peripheral blood. The CDR3 DNA follows: TGTGCCAGCAGCCCCGGACAGGGCAATGAGCAGTTCTTC. Translation gives CASSPGQGNEQFF. The full variable domain, its missing parts supplied by reference TRBV5-4 and TRBJ2-1, is ETGVTQSPTHLIKTRGQQVTLRCSSQSGHNTVSWYQQALGQGPQFIFQYYREEENGRGNFPPRFSGLQFPNYSSELNVNALELDDSALYLCASSPGQGNEQFFGPGTRLTVL.